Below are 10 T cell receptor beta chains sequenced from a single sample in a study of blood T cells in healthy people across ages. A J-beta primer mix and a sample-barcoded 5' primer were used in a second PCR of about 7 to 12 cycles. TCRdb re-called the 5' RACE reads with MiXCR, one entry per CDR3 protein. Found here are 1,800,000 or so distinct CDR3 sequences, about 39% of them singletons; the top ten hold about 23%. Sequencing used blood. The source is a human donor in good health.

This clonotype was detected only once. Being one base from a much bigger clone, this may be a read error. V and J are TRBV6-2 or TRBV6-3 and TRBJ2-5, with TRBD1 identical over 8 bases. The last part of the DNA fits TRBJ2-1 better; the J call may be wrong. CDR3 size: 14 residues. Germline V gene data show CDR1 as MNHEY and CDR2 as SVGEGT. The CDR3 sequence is CASSSPRGRETQFF. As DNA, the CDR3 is TGTGCCAGCAGTTCGCCCAGGGGGCGAGAGACCCAGTTCTTC.

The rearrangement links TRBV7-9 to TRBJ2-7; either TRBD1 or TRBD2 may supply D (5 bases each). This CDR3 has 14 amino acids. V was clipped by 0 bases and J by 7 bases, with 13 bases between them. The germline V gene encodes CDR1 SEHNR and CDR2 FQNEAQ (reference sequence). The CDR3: CASSLARDPGEQYF. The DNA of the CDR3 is TGTGCCAGCAGCTTAGCTCGGGACCCCGGGGAGCAGTACTTC.

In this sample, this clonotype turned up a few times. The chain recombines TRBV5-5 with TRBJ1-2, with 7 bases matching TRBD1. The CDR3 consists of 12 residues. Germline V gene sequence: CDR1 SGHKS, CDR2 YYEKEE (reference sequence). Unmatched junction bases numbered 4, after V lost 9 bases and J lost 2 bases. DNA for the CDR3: TGTGCCACCCAACAGGGGAACTATGGCTACACCTTC. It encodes CATQQGNYGYTF.

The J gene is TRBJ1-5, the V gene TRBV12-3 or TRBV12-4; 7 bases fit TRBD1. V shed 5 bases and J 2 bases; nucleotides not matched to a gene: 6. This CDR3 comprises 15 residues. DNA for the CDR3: TGTGCCAGCAGTCCGACAGGGACCCGCAATCAGCCCCAGCATTTT. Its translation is CASSPTGTRNQPQHF.

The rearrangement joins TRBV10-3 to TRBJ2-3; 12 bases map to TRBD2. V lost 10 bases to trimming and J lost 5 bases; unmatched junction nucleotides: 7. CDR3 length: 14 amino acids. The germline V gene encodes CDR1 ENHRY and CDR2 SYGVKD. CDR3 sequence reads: CATGLAGSGDTQYF. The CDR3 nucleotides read TGTGCCACAGGACTAGCGGGGTCTGGAGATACGCAGTATTTT.

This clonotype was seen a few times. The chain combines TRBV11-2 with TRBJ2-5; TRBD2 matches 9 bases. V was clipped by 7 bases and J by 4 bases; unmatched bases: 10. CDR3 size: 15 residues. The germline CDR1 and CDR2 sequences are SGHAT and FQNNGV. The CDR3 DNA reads TGTGCCAGCACCACCAATAGCGGGGGTAGAGAGACCCAGTACTTC. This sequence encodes CASTTNSGGRETQYF.

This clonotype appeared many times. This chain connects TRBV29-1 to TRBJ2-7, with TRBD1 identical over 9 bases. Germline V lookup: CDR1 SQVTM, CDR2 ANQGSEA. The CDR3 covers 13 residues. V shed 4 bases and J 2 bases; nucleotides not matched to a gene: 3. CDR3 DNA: TGCAGCGTTGGGGGGACAGGGACCTACGAGCAGTACTTC. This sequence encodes CSVGGTGTYEQYF.

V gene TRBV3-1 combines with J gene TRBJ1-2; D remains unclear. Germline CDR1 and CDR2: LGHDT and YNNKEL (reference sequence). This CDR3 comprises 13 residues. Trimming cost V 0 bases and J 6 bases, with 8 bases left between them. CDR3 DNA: TGTGCCAGCAGCCAAGATACAAGGAATGGCTACACCTTC. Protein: CASSQDTRNGYTF.

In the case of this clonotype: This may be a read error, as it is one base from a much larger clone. DNA of the CDR3: TGTGCCAGCAGCTTGGACGGATTCTATGACTACACCTTC. This sequence encodes CASSLDGFYDYTF. The chain uses TRBV7-6 and TRBJ1-2; no reliable D call. The CDR3 sequence is 13 residues long. Per the germline V gene, CDR1 is SGHVS and CDR2 is FNYEAQ.

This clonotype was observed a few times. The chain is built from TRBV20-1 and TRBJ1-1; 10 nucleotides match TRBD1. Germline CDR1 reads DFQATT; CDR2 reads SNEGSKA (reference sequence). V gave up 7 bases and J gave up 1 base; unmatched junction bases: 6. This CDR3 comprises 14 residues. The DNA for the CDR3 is TGCAGTGTCCAGACAGGGGGCCGGAACACTGAAGCTTTCTTT. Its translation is CSVQTGGRNTEAFF.